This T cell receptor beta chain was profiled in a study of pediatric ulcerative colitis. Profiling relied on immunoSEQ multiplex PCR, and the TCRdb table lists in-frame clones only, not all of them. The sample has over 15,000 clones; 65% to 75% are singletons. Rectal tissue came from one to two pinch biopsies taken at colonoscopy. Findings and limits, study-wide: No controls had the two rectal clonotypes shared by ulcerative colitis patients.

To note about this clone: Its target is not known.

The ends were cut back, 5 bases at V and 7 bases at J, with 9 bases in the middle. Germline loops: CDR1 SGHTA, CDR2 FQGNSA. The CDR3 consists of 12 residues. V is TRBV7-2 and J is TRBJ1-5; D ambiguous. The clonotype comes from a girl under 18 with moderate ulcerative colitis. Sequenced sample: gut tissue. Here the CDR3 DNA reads TGTGCCAGCAGCGCGCCGGGGCAGCCCCAGCATTTT. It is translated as CASSAPGQPQHF.